The rows below give T cell receptor beta chains drawn from one sample of a study of human T cells and chemical hapten exposure. TCRdb redid the calling of the RACE reads with MiXCR, one entry per CDR3 protein. The table has approximately 90,000 distinct CDR3 sequences, 25% to 35% seen once. This specimen was whole blood, taken in connection with sensitization to the hapten diphenylcyclopropenone (DPC). All receptors come from a man aged 40-55 years with alopecia areata. Some clones in this sample may be carry-over from other donors' samples. CDR3s leave out the opening cysteine and the closing phenylalanine or tryptophan.

V gene | CDR3 protein
TRBV5-4 | ASSSQGNPYNEQF
TRBV12-5 | ASKIQGDTEAF
TRBV21-1 | ASPRGTACGETQY
TRBV20-1 | SARGTRSTDTQY
TRBV3-1 | ASSQRTSGNRNEQF
TRBV13 | ASSLDGTSGRGEQF
TRBV11-3 | ASSPTSGRADEQF
TRBV7-2 | ASSLGSPFDEQF
TRBV6-2/TRBV6-3 | ASSPLPSGLGDTQY
TRBV20-1 | SATRDSDKNIQY
TRBV6-5 | ASSPLAGDTGELF
TRBV5-1 | ASSNPPEPPL
TRBV3-1 | ASSSAGTGRTDTQY
TRBV5-1 | ASSHRTGTGAYEQY
TRBV20-1 | SARLDGNSPLH
TRBV10-1 | ASGDSLNSPLH
TRBV7-3 | ASSQGPGGDYEQY
TRBV20-1 | SAKGASGSPPYILEQY
TRBV12-3/TRBV12-4 | ASSLEGATQPQH
TRBV7-9 | ASSPIPGQGGTEAF
TRBV9 | ASSPRLPSTDTQY
TRBV27 | ASTKDRYSPLH
TRBV12-3/TRBV12-4 | ASSRQGAHSNQPQH
TRBV3-1 | ASSLGLTNQPQH
TRBV6-5 | ASSYSFLGVGELF
TRBV29-1 | SVVWTSGRMETQY
TRBV28 | ATSETEISYNEQF
TRBV7-9 | ASSLGTGSHSEQF
TRBV11-2 | ASSRSGNEQF
TRBV28 | ASSLRGEKLF
TRBV12-3/TRBV12-4 | ASRRPDRATEAF
TRBV3-1 | ASSSAGDSGNTIY
TRBV12-3/TRBV12-4 | ASMWVMSDEQY
TRBV29-1 | SVDRTGTSSYNEQF